Sequencing of this T cell receptor beta chain was carried out in a study of shared clonotypes between healthy human individuals. Findings of the study overall: Genetic and exposure-history diversity was limited by the few donors.

Method: immunoSEQ multiplex PCR; TCRdb's copy keeps in-frame clones and lacks some. Here the sample spans 2 million or so clones, roughly 96% being singletons. CD45RA+ naive and CD45RA-negative memory subsets were separated from CD4+ cells. V was cut by 1 base and J by 7 bases, with 16 bases left in between. The length of the CDR3 is 15 residues. CDR1 is ENHRY, CDR2 SYGVKD, per germline. Regarding this clone: What it recognizes is unknown.

The chain couples TRBV10-3 to TRBJ2-5, with D maybe TRBD1 (6 bases). The sequence derives from a man in his late teens or twenties in good health. The sequenced material came from naive CD4+ T cells sorted from blood. As to subset: CD45RA+ positively selected. In DNA form, the CDR3 reads TGTGCCATCAGTGAGTGGGGACGGACAGAAAGGACCCAGTACTTC. Its protein is CAISEWGRTERTQYF.